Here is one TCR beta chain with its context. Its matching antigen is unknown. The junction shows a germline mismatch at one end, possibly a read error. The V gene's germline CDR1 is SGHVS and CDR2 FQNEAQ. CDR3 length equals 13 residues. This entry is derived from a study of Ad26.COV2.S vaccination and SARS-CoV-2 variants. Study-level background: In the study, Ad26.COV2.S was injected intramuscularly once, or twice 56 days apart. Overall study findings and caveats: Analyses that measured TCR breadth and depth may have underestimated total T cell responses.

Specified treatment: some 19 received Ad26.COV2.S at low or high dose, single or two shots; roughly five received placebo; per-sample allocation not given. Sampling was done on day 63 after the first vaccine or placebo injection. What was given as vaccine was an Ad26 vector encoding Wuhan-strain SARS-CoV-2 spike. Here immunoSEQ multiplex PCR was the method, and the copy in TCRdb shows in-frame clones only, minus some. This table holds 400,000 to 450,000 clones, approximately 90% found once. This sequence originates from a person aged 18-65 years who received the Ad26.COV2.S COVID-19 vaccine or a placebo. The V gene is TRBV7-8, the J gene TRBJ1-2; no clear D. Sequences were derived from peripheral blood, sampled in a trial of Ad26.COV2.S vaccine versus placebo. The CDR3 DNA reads TGTGCCAGCAGCTTAGGCCCCGTCCGCTTACCTAGTTTC. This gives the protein CASSLGPVRLPSF.